Only a few counts were recorded for the clone carrying this TCR beta chain. The antigen remains undetermined. CDR1 and CDR2 (germline): GTSNPN, SVGIG (reference sequence). The germline V and J ends were trimmed by 5 bases and 1 base, with 8 bases remaining between them. The CDR3 length is 12 residues. The primer mix had 60 Vbeta and 13 Jbeta primers. The data were produced by immunoSEQ multiplex PCR, yet TCRdb's version contains in-frame clones alone and is incomplete. The sample lists 220,000 or so clones, about 81% occurring once. This sample stems from a study of cytomegalovirus exposure and HLA in healthy donors. Study information: Around 180 million T cells yielded roughly 120 million unique TCR beta sequences in earlier analysis.

The study's findings and limits: According to reports, the classifier identified cytomegalovirus status with high specificity and sensitivity. Analysis was carried out at a later point, and it linked a missense DCLRE1C variant to TCR beta V- and J-gene trimming. As confirmed in vitro, a few CMV-associated chains were specific for CMV antigens.

This rearrangement joins TRBV30 to TRBJ1-1, with D hard to call. The sequence was obtained from a woman between 40 and 55 years old in good health and CMV-seronegative. Material for sequencing was PBMCs. As DNA, the CDR3 is TGTGCCTGGGGGAGGTGGAACACTGAAGCTTTCTTT. Translated, it gives CAWGRWNTEAFF. The entire variable domain, with the rest obtained from reference TRBV30 and TRBJ1-1, is as follows: SQTIHQWPATLVQPVGSPLSLECTVEGTSNPNLYWYRQAAGRGLQLLFYSVGIGQISSEVPQNLSASRPQDRQFILSSKKLLLSDSGFYLCAWGRWNTEAFFGQGTRLTVV.